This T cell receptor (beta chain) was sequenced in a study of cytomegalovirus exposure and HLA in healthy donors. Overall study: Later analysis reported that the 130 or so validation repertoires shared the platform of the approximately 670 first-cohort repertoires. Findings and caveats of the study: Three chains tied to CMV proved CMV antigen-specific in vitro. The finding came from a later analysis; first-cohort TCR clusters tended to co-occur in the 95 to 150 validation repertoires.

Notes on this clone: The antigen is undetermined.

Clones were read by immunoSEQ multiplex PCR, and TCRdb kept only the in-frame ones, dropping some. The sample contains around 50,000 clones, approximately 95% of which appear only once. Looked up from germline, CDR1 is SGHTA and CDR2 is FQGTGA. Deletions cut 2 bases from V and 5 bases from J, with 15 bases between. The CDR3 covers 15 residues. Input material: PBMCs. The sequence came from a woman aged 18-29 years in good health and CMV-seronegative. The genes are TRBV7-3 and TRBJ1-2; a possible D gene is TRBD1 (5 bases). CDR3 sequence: CASSLESRQPYGYTF. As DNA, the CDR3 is TGTGCCAGCAGCTTAGAGTCTCGACAGCCATATGGCTACACCTTC.